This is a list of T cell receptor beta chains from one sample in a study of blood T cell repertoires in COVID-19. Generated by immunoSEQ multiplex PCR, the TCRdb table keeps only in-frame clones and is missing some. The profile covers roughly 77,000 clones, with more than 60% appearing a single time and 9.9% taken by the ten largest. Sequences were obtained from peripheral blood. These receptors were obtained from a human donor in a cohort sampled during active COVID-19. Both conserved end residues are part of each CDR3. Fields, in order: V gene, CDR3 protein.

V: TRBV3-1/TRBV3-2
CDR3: CASSQGRSGNTEAFF

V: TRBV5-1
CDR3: CASSLSRTDTQYF

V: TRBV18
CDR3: CASSPTGVPAYEQYF

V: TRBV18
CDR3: CASSPQGTISGNTIYF

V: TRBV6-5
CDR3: CASSYGLRVRDTEAFF

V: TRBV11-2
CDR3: CASSPGLVYEQYF

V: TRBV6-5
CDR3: CASIGTGAYEQYF

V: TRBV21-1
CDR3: CASSGYADRGLCQPQHF

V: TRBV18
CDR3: CASSPVSSGNTIYF

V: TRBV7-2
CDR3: CASSLERSDTQYF

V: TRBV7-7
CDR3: CASSRTGGGPGELFF

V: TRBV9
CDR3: CASSAYRVGELFF

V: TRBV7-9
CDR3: CASSLGGPIEEKLFF

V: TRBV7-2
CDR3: CASRETVTSGVYEQYF

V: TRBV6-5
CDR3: CASSSGPATQYF

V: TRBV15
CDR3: CATSRYGGSQPQHF

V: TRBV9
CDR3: CASSLRRGGGGYNEQFF

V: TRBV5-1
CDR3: CASSPGSAKNIQYF

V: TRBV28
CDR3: CASSLRQGPMNTEAFF

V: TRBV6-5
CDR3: CASITGGATYEQYF

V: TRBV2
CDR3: CASSRGQGDEKLFF

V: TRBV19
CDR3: CASSTQSNRVLDGYTF

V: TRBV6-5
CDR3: CASQYQETQYF

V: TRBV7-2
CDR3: CASSLGGGAPPFF

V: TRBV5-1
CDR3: CASSSSLQGQGGSEQYF